The clone carrying this T cell receptor beta chain was found a few times. The antigen remains undetermined. V lost 6 bases and J 1 base, leaving 3 bases between the germline ends. There are 11 residues in the CDR3. The V gene's germline CDR1 is SEHNR and CDR2 FQNEAQ (reference sequence). Data came from immunoSEQ multiplex PCR; TCRdb stores just in-frame clones and leaves some out. The top ten clones hold approximately 4.2% of a sample with approximately 15,000 clones, approximately 85% of them seen once. This sample stems from a study of T cells in localized non-small cell lung cancer. Whole-study findings and limits: In adjacent lung appeared a median approximately 57 of the top 100 tumor clones. It remains possible that heterogeneity exists, since only one tumor region was sequenced. There was higher T cell clonality in uninvolved adjacent lung than in tumor, and it was highest there.

The sequence derives from a woman aged 40-75 years with stage I lung adenocarcinoma. The V call is TRBV7-9, the J call TRBJ1-1; no clear D. Material: peripheral blood, obtained before any cancer treatment. The CDR3 reads CASSENTEAFF. CDR3 DNA: TGTGCCAGCAGTGAGAACACTGAAGCTTTCTTT.